This entry lists 8 T cell receptor beta chains sequenced from one sample in a study of cytomegalovirus exposure and HLA in healthy donors. The PCR used 60 Vbeta and 13 Jbeta primers. Using immunoSEQ multiplex PCR, the repertoire was profiled, and TCRdb retains in-frame clones only, with some absent. The data contain about 190,000 clones, 80% to 85% of them seen just once; the ten biggest clones take up around 1%. Sequenced: PBMCs. Receptors were obtained from a woman aged 40 to 50 in good health and CMV-seronegative.

The V call is TRBV4-3, the J call TRBJ2-3, with TRBD2 matching over 9 bases. The CDR3 is made up of 16 amino acids. CDR1 is LGHNA and CDR2 is YSLEER in the germline V gene. The V segment lost 4 bases and the J segment 1 base; nucleotides outside the gene matches: 6. The CDR3 spells CASSPRGLARTDTQYF. For the CDR3, the DNA is TGCGCCAGCAGCCCCCGGGGACTAGCACGCACAGATACGCAGTATTTT.

This clone was detected a few times. V is TRBV11-2 and J is TRBJ1-4, with 8 bases fitting TRBD1. In germline, CDR1 is SGHAT, CDR2 FQNNGV. V lost 6 bases, J lost 4 bases, and 4 bases stayed unmatched. CDR3 length: 14 amino acids. The CDR3 region is CASSSGGFNEKLFF. The DNA for the CDR3 is TGTGCCAGCAGTTCAGGGGGCTTTAATGAAAAACTGTTTTTT.

V usage is TRBV6-5 and J usage is TRBJ2-2, with TRBD1 as a possible D gene (5 bases). This CDR3 region has 13 residues. Trimming stripped 7 bases from V and 4 bases from J, with 10 bases between. Germline-derived CDR1 and CDR2 are MNHEY and SVGAGI. The CDR3, as DNA: TGTGCCAGCATTAAGGGGTCCACCGGGGAGCTGTTTTTT. It yields the protein CASIKGSTGELFF.

The chain links TRBV27 to TRBJ2-7; TRBD2 matches 8 bases. The V segment lost 5 bases and the J segment 6 bases; nucleotides outside the gene matches: 6. This CDR3 is built from 13 residues. Germline loops: CDR1 MNHEY, CDR2 SMNVEV (reference sequence). CDR3 protein: CASSSGSWAEQYV. CDR3 nucleotides: TGTGCCAGCAGTAGCGGGAGTTGGGCCGAGCAGTACGTC.

The rearrangement uses TRBV27 and TRBJ1-2, with D perhaps matching TRBD1 (5 bases). The CDR3 loop spans 13 amino acids. Germline CDR1 is MNHEY and CDR2 is SMNVEV (reference sequence). Trimming left V 3 bases short and J 2 bases short, with 7 bases between. CDR3 nucleotides: TGTGCCAGCAGTTTGGGGCTCAACTATGGCTACACCTTC. Residues: CASSLGLNYGYTF.

This clone has only a few counts. The J gene is TRBJ1-2, the V gene TRBV7-2; weak D call: TRBD1 (5 bases). CDR1 SGHTA and CDR2 FQGNSA come from the germline V gene. The germline V and J ends were trimmed by 0 bases and 2 bases, with 16 bases remaining between them. This CDR3 has 17 residues. The CDR3 region is CASSLAPGGRGNYGYTF. The CDR3 DNA is TGTGCCAGCAGCTTAGCACCCGGGGGTCGGGGCAACTATGGCTACACCTTC. Variable domain in full (rest from reference TRBV7-2 and TRBJ1-2): GAGVSQSPSNKVTEKGKDVELRCDPISGHTALYWYRQSLGQGLEFLIYFQGNSAPDKSGLPSDRFSAERTGGSVSTLTIQRTQQEDSAVYLCASSLAPGGRGNYGYTFGSGTRLTVV.

A few counts support this clone. The chain has TRBV7-2 and TRBJ2-1; tentative D call: TRBD1 (6 bases). The CDR3 has 14 amino acids. The ends were cut back, 4 bases at V and 9 bases at J, with 16 bases in the middle. Germline V gene sequence: CDR1 SGHTA, CDR2 FQGNSA. CDR3 nucleotide sequence: TGTGCCAGCAGCTCAACGAGCGACAGGCTTGAGCAGTTCTTC. Its protein is CASSSTSDRLEQFF.

CDR3 sequence: CASSSTQGARNTEAFF. Here the CDR3 DNA reads TGTGCCAGCAGCTCAACACAGGGGGCCCGGAACACTGAAGCTTTCTTT. This rearrangement joins TRBV5-6 to TRBJ1-1, with 9 bases that match TRBD1. Germline CDR1 reads SGHDT; CDR2 reads YYEEEE. V gave up 3 bases and J gave up 1 base; unmatched junction bases: 7. The CDR3 runs to 16 residues.